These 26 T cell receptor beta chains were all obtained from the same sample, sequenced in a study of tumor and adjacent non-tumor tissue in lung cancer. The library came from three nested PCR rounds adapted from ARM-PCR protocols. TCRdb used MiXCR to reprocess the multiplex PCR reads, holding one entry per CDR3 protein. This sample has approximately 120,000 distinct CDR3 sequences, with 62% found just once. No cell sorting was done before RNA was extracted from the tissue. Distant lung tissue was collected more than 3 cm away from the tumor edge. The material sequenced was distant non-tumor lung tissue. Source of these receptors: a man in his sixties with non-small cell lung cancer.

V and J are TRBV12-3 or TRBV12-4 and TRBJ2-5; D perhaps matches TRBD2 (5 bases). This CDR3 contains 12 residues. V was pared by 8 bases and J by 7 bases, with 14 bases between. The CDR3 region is CASCLALGTQYF. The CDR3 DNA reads TGTGCCAGCTGTCTAGCATTAGGGACCCAGTACTTC.

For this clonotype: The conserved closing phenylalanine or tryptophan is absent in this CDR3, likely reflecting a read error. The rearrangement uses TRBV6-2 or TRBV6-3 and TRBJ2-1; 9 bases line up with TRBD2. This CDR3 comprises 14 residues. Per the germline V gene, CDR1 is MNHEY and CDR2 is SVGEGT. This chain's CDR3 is CASRVAGAYSEQFL. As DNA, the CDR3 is TGTGCCAGCAGAGTAGCGGGAGCCTACAGTGAGCAGTTCTTA.

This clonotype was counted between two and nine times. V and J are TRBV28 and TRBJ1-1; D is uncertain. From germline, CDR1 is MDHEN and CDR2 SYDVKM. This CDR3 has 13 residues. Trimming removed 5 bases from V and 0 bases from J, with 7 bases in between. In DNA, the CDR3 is TGTGCCAGCAGTAAGCGGTTGAACACTGAAGCTTTCTTT. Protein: CASSKRLNTEAFF. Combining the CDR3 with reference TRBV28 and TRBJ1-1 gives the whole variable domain DVKVTQSSRYLVKRTGEKVFLECVQDMDHENMFWYRQDPGLGLRLIYFSYDVKMKEKGDIPEGYSVSREKKERFSLILESASTNQTSMYLCASSKRLNTEAFFGQGTRLTVV.

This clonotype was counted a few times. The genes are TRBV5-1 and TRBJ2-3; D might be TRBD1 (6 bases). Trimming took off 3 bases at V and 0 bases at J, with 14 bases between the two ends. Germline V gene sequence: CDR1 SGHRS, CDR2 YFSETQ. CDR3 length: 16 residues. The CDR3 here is CASSSDRTPSTDTQYF. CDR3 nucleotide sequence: TGCGCCAGCAGCTCCGACAGGACTCCTAGCACAGATACGCAGTATTTT.

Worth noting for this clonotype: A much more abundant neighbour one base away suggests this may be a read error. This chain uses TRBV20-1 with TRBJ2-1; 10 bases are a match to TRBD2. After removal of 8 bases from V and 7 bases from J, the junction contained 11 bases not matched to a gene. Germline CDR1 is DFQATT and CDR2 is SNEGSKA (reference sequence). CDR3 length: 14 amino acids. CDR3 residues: CSSTTSGVRNEQFF. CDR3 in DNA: TGCAGTTCAACCACTAGCGGGGTCAGGAATGAGCAGTTCTTC.

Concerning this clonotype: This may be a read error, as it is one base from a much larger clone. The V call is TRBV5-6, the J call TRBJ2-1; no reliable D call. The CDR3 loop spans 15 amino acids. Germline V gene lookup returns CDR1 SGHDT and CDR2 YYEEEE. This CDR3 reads CASSLGGVPYNERFF. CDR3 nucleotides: TGTGCCAGCAGCTTGGGTGGCGTTCCTTACAATGAGCGGTTCTTC. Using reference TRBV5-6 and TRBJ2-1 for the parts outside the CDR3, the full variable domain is DAGVTQSPTHLIKTRGQQVTLRCSPKSGHDTVSWYQQALGQGPQFIFQYYEEEERQRGNFPDRFSGHQFPNYSSELNVNALLLGDSALYLCASSLGGVPYNERFFGPGTRLTVL.

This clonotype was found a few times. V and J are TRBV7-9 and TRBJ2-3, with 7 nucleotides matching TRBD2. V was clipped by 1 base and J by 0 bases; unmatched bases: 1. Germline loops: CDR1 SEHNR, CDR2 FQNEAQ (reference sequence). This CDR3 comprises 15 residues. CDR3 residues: CASSLVSGSTDTQYF. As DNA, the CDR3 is TGTGCCAGCAGCTTAGTTAGCGGGAGCACAGATACGCAGTATTTT.

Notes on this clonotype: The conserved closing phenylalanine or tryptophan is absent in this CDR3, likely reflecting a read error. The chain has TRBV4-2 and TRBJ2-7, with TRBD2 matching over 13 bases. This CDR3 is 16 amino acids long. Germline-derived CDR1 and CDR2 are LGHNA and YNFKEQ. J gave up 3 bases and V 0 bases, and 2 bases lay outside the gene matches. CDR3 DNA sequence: TGTGCCAGCAGCCAAGATGGGACTAGCGGGAACTACGAGCAGTACATT. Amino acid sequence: CASSQDGTSGNYEQYI.

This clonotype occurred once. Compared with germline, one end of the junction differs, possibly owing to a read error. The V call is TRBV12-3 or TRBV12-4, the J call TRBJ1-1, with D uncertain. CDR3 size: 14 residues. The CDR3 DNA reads TGCGCCAGCAGTTTTTCGGACGGGAGCACTGAAGCTTTCTTT. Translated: CASSFSDGSTEAFF.

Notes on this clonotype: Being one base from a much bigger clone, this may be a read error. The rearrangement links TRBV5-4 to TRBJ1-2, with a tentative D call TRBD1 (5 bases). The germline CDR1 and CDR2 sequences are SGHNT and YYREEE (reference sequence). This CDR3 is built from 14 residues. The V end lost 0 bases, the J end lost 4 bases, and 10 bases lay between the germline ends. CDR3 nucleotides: TGTGCCAGCAGCTTGGGCCAGGGCTCCTATGGCTACACCTTC. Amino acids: CASSLGQGSYGYTF.

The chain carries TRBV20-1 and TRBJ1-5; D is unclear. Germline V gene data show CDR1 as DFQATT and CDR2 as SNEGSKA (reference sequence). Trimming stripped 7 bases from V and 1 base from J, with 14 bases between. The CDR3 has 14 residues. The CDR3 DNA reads TGCAGTGTAAGTGAGTTTAGAAGCAATCAGCCCCAGCATTTT. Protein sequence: CSVSEFRSNQPQHF.

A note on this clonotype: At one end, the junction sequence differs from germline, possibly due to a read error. The chain's CDR3 is CASKELGLAGSYERCF. In DNA form, the CDR3 reads TGTGCCAGCAAGGAACTTGGACTAGCGGGCTCCTACGAGCGGTGCTTC. The genes are TRBV6-1 and TRBJ2-7; 11 bases match TRBD2. The CDR3 loop spans 16 amino acids. Germline V gene lookup returns CDR1 MNHNS and CDR2 SASEGT.

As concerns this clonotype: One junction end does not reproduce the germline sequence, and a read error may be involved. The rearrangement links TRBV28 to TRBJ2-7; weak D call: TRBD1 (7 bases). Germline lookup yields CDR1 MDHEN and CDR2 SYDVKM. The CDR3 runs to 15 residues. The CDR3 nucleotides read TGTGCCAGCAGCCCCCGGGGGACAGTCTCCTACGAGCAATACTTC. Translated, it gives CASSPRGTVSYEQYF.

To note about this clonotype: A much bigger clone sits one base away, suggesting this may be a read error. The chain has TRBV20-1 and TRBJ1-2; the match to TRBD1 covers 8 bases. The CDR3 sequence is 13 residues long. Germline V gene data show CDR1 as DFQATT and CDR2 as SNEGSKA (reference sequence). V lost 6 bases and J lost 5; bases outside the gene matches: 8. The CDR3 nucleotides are TGCAGTGCCCCAGGGGGCGTGTGGTATGGCTACACCTTC. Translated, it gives CSAPGGVWYGYTF.

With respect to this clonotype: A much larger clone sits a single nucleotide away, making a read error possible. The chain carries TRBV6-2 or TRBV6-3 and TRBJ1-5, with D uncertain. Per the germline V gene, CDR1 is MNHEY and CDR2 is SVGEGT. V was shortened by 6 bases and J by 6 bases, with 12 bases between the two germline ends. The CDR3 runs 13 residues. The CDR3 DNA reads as TGTGCCAGCAGCTCCCGGGAACCTCAGCCCCAGCATTTT. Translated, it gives CASSSREPQPQHF.

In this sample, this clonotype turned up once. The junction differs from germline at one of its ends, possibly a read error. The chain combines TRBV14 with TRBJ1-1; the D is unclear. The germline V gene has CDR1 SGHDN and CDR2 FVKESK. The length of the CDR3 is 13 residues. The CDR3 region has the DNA TGTGCCAGCAGCCGAGCTCTCAACACCGAAGCTTTCTTT. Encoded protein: CASSRALNTEAFF.

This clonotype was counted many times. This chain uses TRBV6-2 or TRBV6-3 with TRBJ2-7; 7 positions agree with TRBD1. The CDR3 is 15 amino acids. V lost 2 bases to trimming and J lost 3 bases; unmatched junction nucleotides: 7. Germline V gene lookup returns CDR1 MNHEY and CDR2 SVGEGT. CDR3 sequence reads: CASSYRAGTVYEQYF. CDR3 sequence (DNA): TGTGCCAGCAGTTACAGGGCTGGGACAGTCTACGAGCAGTACTTC.

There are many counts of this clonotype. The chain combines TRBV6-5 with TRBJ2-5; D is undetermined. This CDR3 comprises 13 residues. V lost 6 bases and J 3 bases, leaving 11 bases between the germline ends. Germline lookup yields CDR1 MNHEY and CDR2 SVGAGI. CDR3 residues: CASRVGRKETQYF. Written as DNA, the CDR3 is TGTGCCAGCAGGGTGGGCAGAAAAGAGACCCAGTACTTC.

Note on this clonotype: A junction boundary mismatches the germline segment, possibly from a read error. Here the CDR3 reads CASSRGQGYKQYF. The CDR3, as DNA: TGCGCCAGCAGCAGGGGACAGGGCTACAAGCAGTACTTC. The rearrangement joins TRBV5-1 to TRBJ2-7, with 9 bases matching TRBD1. Per the germline V gene, CDR1 is SGHRS and CDR2 is YFSETQ. This CDR3 is built from 13 residues.

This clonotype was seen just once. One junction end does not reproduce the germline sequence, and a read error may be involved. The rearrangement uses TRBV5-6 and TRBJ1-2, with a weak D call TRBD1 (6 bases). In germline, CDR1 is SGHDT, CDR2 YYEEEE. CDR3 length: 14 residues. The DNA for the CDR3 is TGTGCCAGCAGCTTGTCGAACAGGGCGGCTGGCTACATCTTC. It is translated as CASSLSNRAAGYIF.

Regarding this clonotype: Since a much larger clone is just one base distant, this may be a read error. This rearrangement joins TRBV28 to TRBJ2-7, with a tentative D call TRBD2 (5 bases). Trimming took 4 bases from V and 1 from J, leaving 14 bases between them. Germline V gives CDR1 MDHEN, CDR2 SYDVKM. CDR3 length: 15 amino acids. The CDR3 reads CASSSPHSESYEQYF. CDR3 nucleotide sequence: TGTGCCAGCAGTTCCCCACATAGCGAATCCTACGAGCAGTACTTC.

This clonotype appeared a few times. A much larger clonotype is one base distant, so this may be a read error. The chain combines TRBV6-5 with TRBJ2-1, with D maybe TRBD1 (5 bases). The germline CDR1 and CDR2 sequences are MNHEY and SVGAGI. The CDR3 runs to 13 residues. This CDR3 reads CATREDSYNEQSF. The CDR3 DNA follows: TGTGCCACCCGCGAAGACAGTTACAATGAGCAGTCCTTC.

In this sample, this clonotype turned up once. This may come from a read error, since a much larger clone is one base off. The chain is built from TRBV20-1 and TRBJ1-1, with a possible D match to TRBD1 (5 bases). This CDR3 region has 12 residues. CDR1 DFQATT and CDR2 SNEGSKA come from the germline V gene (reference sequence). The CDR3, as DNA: TGCAGTGTTTACACCGGGGGGACTGAAACTTTCTTT. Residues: CSVYTGGTETFF.

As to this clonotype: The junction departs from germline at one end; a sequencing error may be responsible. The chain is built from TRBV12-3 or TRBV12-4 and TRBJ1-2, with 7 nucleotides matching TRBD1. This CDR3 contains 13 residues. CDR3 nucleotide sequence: TGCGCCAGCAGTACCGGACAGGTCCATGGCTACACCTTC. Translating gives CASSTGQVHGYTF.

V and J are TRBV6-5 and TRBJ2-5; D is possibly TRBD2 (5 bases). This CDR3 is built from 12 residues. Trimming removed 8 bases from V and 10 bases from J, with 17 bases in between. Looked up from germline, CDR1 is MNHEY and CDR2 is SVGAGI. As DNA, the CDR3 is TGTGCCAGCGGTTCCGCTGGAGAGGGCCAGTACTTC. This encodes CASGSAGEGQYF.

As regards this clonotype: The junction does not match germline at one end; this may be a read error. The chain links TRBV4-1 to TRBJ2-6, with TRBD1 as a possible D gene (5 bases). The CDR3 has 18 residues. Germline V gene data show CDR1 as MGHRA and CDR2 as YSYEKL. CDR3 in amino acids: CASNQGQRSISGAKVLTF. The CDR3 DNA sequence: TGCGCCAGCAACCAAGGGCAGAGAAGCATCTCTGGGGCCAAGGTCCTGACTTTC.